This T cell receptor beta chain stems from a study of T cell responses to AZD1222 COVID-19 vaccine. Germline loops: CDR1 SGHVS, CDR2 FQNEAQ. The CDR3 extends over 12 amino acids. Trimming stripped 5 bases from V and 8 bases from J, with 12 bases between. Repertoires were generated with immunoSEQ multiplex PCR, while TCRdb's copy carries only in-frame clones and drops some. Found here are 98,000 or so clones, 65% to 85% of them singletons; the top ten hold 12% to 15%. V and J are TRBV7-8 and TRBJ1-2; D gene unclear. This TCR was recovered from an adult who received the AZD1222 COVID-19 vaccine. Sample: peripheral blood, taken 28 days after the second AZD1222 dose. CDR3 amino acids: CASSHRLGGYTF. The CDR3 DNA reads TGTGCCAGCAGCCACCGACTGGGAGGCTACACCTTC.